The 10 T cell receptor beta chains reported below all come from one sample, sequenced in a study of neurological immune-mediated disorders. MiXCR, run by TCRdb on the 5' RACE reads, gives a single entry per CDR3 protein. Of 50,000 to 75,000 distinct CDR3 sequences listed, roughly 13% are singletons. Material: PBMCs. The receptors derive from a woman aged 55-70 years with HTLV-1-associated myelopathy (HAM/TSP).

This clonotype was recorded at least ten times. J is TRBJ2-1 and V is TRBV12-3 or TRBV12-4; 12 nucleotides line up with TRBD2. The CDR3 extends over 17 amino acids. With V trimmed by 6 bases and J by 2 bases, 8 bases remained unmatched. CDR3 loop: CASSLGLAGRAYNEQFF. In DNA, the CDR3 is TGTGCCAGCAGCCTGGGACTAGCGGGCCGTGCCTACAATGAGCAGTTCTTC.

This clonotype was seen ten or more times. The V and J genes are TRBV15 and TRBJ2-7, with D possibly TRBD2 on 6 matching bases. Trimming took 3 bases from V and 5 from J, leaving 20 bases between them. The CDR3 contains 16 residues. Germline CDR1 and CDR2: LNHNV and YYDKDF (reference sequence). The CDR3 spells CATSSGGVPKLHEQYF. CDR3 coding DNA: TGTGCCACCAGCAGTGGCGGGGTTCCCAAATTGCACGAGCAGTACTTC.

This clonotype appeared many times. The chain couples TRBV6-2 or TRBV6-3 to TRBJ2-1; no clear D gene. The CDR3 loop spans 17 amino acids. Trimming took 0 bases from V and 4 from J, leaving 16 bases between them. Looked up from germline, CDR1 is MNHEY and CDR2 is SVGEGT. CDR3 coding DNA: TGTGCCAGCAGTTACTCTGGCGCGGTGGGTGTGTACAATGAGCAGTTCTTC. Its protein product is CASSYSGAVGVYNEQFF.

This clonotype was seen at least ten times. This sequence joins TRBV2 and TRBJ2-7; D tentatively reads TRBD1 or TRBD2 (5 bases each). Trimming cost V 7 bases and J 10 bases, with 14 bases left between them. The CDR3 sequence is 11 residues long. Germline CDR1 SNHLY, CDR2 FYNNEI. CDR3 amino acids: CASKAVWDQYF. CDR3 nucleotide sequence: TGTGCCAGCAAGGCCGTGTGGGACCAGTACTTC.

This clonotype appeared many times. J is TRBJ2-1 and V is TRBV5-1, with D perhaps matching TRBD2 (6 bases). Deletions cut 1 base from V and 10 bases from J, with 15 bases between. Germline V gives CDR1 SGHRS, CDR2 YFSETQ. This CDR3 region has 14 residues. The CDR3 is CASSLRVAETEQFF. The CDR3 DNA is TGCGCCAGCAGCTTGAGGGTAGCGGAGACAGAGCAGTTCTTC. Supplemented by reference TRBV5-1 and TRBJ2-1, the full variable domain reads KAGVTQTPRYLIKTRGQQVTLSCSPISGHRSVSWYQQTPGQGLQFLFEYFSETQRNKGNFPGRFSGRQFSNSRSEMNVSTLELGDSALYLCASSLRVAETEQFFGPGTRLTVL.

This clonotype was seen more than once but under ten times. The rearrangement joins TRBV29-1 to TRBJ2-3; possibly TRBD1 for D (6 bases). With 4 bases removed from V and 1 base from J, the gap between germline ends came to 9 bases. The CDR3 extends over 13 amino acids. The V gene's germline CDR1 is SQVTM and CDR2 ANQGSEA. The CDR3 loop is CSVGPGGTDTQYF. The DNA for the CDR3 is TGCAGCGTTGGCCCAGGGGGCACAGATACGCAGTATTTT.

There are many counts of this clonotype. The rearrangement uses TRBV10-3 and TRBJ2-5; TRBD1 might be the D (6 bases). V was shortened by 6 bases and J by 3 bases, with 17 bases between the two germline ends. The CDR3 spans 15 residues. Germline loops: CDR1 ENHRY, CDR2 SYGVKD. The CDR3 DNA sequence: TGTGCCATCAGCCCGGGACACGGAAACGAAGAGACCCAGTACTTC. Translating it yields CAISPGHGNEETQYF.

This clonotype has a count of ten or more. The chain is built from TRBV3-1 and TRBJ2-1, with D unresolved. The CDR3 covers 13 residues. Trimming removed 1 base from V and 2 bases from J, with 3 bases in between. Germline CDR1 and CDR2: LGHDT and YNNKEL (reference sequence). In DNA, the CDR3 is TGTGCCAGCAGCCAAGGAACCTACAATGAGCAGTTCTTC. Protein product: CASSQGTYNEQFF.

This clonotype was found a few times. The chain links TRBV15 to TRBJ2-5; 9 positions match TRBD2. This CDR3 is 16 amino acids long. From germline, CDR1 is LNHNV and CDR2 YYDKDF (reference sequence). V shed 1 base, J shed 7 bases, and the junction held 10 bases outside the gene matches. CDR3 nucleotide sequence: TGTGCCACCAGCAGAGGAGGGGGACTAGCATCGGGGACCCAGTACTTC. It specifies CATSRGGGLASGTQYF.

The chain joins TRBV20-1 to TRBJ2-3; 12 bases are a match to TRBD1. The junction had 6 bases not matched to a gene; V was cut back by 3 bases and J by 5 bases. Germline CDR1 DFQATT, CDR2 SNEGSKA (reference sequence). The CDR3 is made up of 15 amino acids. The CDR3 region is CSASPRDRGRDTQYF. The CDR3 DNA reads as TGCAGTGCTAGCCCCCGGGACAGGGGGCGAGATACGCAGTATTTT.